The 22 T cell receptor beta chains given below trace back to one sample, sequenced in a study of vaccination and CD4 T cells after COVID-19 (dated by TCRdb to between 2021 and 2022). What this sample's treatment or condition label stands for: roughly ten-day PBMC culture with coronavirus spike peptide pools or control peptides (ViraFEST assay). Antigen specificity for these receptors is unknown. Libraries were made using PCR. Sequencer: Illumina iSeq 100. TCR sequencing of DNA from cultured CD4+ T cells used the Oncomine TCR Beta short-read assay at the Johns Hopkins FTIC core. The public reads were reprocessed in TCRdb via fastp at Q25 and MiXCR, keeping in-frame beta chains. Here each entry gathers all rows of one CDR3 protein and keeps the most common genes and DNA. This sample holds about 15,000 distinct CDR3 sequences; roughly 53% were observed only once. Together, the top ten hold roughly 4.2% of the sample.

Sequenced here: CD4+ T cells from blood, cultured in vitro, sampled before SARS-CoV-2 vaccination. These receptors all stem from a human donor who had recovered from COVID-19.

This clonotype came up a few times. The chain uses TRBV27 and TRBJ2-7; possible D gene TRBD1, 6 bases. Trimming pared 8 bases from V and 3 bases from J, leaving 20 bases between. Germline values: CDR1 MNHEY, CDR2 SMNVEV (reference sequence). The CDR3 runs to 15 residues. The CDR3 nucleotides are TGTGCCAGCTCTGTAGGGGGAGACTACTTCTACGAGCAGTACTTC. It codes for CASSVGGDYFYEQYF.

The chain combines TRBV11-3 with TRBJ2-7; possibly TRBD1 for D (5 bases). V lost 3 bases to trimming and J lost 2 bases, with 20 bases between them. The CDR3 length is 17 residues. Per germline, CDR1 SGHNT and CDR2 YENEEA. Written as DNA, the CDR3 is TGTGCCAGCAGCTTCTTTCCCGTGGGGCCCATGGCCTACGAGCAGTACTTC. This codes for CASSFFPVGPMAYEQYF.

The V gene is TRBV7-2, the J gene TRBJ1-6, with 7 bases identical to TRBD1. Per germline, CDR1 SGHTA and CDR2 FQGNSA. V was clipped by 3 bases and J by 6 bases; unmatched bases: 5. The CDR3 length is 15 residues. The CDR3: CASSLMGQINSPLHF. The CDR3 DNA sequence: TGTGCCAGCAGCTTGATGGGACAGATTAATTCACCCCTCCACTTT.

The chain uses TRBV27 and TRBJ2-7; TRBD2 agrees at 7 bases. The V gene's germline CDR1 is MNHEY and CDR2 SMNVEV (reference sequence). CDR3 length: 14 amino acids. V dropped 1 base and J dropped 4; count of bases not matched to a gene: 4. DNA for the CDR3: TGTGCCAGCAGTTTATATATGGGGGGGTACGAGCAGTACTTC. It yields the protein CASSLYMGGYEQYF.

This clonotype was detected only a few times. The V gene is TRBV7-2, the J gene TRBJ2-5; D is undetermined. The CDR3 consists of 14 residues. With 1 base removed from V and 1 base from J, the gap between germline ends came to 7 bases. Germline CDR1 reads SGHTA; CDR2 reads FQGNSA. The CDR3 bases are TGTGCCAGCAGCTTAGGGCAGCTCCAAGAGACCCAGTACTTC. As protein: CASSLGQLQETQYF. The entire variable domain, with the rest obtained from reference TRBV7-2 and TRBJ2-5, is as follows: GAGVSQSPSNKVTEKGKDVELRCDPISGHTALYWYRQSLGQGLEFLIYFQGNSAPDKSGLPSDRFSAERTGGSVSTLTIQRTQQEDSAVYLCASSLGQLQETQYFGPGTRLLVL.

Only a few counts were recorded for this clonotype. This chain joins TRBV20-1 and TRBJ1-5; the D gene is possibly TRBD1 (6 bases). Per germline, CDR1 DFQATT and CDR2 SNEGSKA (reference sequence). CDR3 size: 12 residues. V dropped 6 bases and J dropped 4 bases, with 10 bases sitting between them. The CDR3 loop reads CSATRGNQPQHF. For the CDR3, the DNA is TGCAGTGCGACCAGGGGAAATCAGCCCCAGCATTTT.

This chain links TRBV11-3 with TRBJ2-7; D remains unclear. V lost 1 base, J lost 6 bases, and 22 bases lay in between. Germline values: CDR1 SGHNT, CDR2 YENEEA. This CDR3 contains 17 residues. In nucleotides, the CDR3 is TGTGCCAGCAGCTTAGTCCCTTACGCAGGTGGCTTTTCCGAGCAGTACTTC. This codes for CASSLVPYAGGFSEQYF.

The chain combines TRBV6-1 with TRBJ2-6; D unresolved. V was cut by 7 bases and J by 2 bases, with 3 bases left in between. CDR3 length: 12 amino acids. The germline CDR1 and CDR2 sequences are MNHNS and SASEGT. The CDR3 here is CASTPGANVLTF. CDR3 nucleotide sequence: TGTGCCAGCACCCCTGGGGCCAACGTCCTGACTTTC.

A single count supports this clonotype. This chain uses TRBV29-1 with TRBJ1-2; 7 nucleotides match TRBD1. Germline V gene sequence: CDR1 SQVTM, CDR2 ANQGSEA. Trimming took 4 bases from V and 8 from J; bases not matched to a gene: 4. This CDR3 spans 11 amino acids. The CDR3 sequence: CSVVQGKGYTF. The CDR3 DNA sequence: TGCAGCGTTGTACAGGGGAAGGGCTACACCTTC.

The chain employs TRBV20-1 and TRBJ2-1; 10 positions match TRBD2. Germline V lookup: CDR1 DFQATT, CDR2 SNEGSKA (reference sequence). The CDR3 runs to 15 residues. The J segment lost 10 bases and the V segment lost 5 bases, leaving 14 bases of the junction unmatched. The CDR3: CSAPRRAGGAGEQFF. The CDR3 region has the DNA TGCAGTGCTCCCCGGCGAGCGGGGGGGGCAGGAGAGCAGTTCTTC.

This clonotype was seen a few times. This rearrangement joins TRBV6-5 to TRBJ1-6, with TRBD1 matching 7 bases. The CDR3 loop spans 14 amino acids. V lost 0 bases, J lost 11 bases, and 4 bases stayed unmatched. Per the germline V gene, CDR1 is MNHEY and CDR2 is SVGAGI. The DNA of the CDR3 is TGTGCCAGCAGTTACTCCGAGACAGGGACACCCCTCCACTTT. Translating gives CASSYSETGTPLHF.

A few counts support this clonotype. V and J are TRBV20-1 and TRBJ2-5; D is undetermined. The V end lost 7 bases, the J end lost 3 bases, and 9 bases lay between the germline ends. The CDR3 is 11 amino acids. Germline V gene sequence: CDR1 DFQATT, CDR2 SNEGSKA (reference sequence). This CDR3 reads CSGGPEETQYF. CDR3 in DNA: TGCAGTGGAGGCCCTGAAGAGACCCAGTACTTC.

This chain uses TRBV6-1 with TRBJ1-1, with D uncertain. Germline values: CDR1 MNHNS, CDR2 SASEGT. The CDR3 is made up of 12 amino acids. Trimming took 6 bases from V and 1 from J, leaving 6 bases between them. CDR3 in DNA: TGTGCCAGCAGCAGGCAGAACACTGAAGCTTTCTTT. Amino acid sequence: CASSRQNTEAFF.

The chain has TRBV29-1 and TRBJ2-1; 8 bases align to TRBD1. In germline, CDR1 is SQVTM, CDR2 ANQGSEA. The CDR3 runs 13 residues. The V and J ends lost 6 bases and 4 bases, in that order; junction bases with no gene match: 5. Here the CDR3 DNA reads TGCAGCGTGAGCCAGGGGGCGTACAATGAGCAGTTCTTC. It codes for CSVSQGAYNEQFF.

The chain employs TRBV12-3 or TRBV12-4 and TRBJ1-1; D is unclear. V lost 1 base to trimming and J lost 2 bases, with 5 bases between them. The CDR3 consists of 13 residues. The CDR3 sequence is CASSLVRNTEAFF. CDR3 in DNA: TGTGCCAGCAGTTTAGTTCGAAACACTGAAGCTTTCTTT.

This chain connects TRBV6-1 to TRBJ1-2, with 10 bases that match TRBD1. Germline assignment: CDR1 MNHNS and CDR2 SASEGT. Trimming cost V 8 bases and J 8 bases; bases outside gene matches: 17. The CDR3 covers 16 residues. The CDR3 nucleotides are TGTGCCAGCCTCGGGACAGGGGCCGCGACTTCACAGGGCTACACCTTC. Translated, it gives CASLGTGAATSQGYTF.

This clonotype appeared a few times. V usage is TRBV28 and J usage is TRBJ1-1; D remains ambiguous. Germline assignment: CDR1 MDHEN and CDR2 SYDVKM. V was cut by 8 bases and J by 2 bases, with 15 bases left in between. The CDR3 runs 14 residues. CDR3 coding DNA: TGTGCCAGCGGACCCGTTGGGGAAAACACTGAAGCTTTCTTT. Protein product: CASGPVGENTEAFF.

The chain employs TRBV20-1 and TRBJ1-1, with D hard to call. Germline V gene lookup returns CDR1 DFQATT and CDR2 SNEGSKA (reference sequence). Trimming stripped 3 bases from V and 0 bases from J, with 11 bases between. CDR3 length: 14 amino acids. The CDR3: CSASVGSVNTEAFF. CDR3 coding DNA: TGCAGTGCTAGTGTGGGTTCGGTGAACACTGAAGCTTTCTTT.

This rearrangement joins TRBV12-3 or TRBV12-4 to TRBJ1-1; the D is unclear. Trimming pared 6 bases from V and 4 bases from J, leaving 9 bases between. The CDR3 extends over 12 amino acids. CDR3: CASRIMGTEAFF. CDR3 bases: TGTGCCAGCAGGATAATGGGCACTGAAGCTTTCTTT.

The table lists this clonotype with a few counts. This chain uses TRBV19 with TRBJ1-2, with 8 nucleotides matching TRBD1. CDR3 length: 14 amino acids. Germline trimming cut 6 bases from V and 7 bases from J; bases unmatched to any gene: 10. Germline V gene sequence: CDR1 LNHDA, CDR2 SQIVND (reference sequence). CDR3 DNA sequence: TGTGCCAGTAGCGCCGGACAGGGAGCGAGTGGCTACACCTTC. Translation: CASSAGQGASGYTF. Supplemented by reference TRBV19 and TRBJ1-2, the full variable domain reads DGGITQSPKYLFRKEGQNVTLSCEQNLNHDAMYWYRQDPGQGLRLIYYSQIVNDFQKGDIAEGYSVSREKKESFPLTVTSAQKNPTAFYLCASSAGQGASGYTFGSGTRLTVV.

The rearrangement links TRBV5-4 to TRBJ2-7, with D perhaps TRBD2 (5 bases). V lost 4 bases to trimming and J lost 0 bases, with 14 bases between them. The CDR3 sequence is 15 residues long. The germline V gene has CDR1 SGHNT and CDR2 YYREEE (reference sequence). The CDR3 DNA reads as TGTGCCAGCAGCAAGGGCGGGTATATCTCCTACGAGCAGTACTTC. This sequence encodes CASSKGGYISYEQYF. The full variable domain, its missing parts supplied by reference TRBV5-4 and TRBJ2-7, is ETGVTQSPTHLIKTRGQQVTLRCSSQSGHNTVSWYQQALGQGPQFIFQYYREEENGRGNFPPRFSGLQFPNYSSELNVNALELDDSALYLCASSKGGYISYEQYFGPGTRLTVT.

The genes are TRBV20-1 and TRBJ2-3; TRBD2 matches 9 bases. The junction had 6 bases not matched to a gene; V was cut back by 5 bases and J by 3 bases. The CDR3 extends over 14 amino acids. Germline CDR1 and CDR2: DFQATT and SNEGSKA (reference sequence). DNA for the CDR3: TGCAGTGCTGGGGGACTAGCTTGGACAGATACGCAGTATTTT. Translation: CSAGGLAWTDTQYF.